A single sample gave rise to the 21 T cell receptor beta chains below, sequenced in a study of blood T cell repertoires in COVID-19. Clones were read by immunoSEQ multiplex PCR, and TCRdb kept only the in-frame ones, dropping some. The data show roughly 120,000 clones, with approximately 89% seen just once and about 5.5% held by the top ten. The sample comprised peripheral blood. The receptors here all came from a woman in her fifties or sixties with COVID-19, enrolled during active disease.

The chain uses TRBV6-5 and TRBJ1-2; the D gene is possibly TRBD1 (5 bases). The CDR3 loop spans 16 amino acids. The ends were cut back, 2 bases at V and 4 bases at J, with 17 bases in the middle. Germline V gives CDR1 MNHEY, CDR2 SVGAGI. The CDR3 DNA is TGTGCCAGCAGTTACGGCTATGGGCCAGGGTCCTATGGCTACACCTTC. Translating gives CASSYGYGPGSYGYTF.

J is TRBJ2-1 and V is TRBV11-3; 7 bases line up with TRBD2. The CDR3 length is 14 residues. J gave up 4 bases and V 1 base, and 1 base lay outside the gene matches. The germline V gene has CDR1 SGHNT and CDR2 YENEEA. DNA of the CDR3: TGTGCCAGCAGCTTAGGCGGGGGTTACAATGAGCAGTTCTTC. Encoded protein: CASSLGGGYNEQFF.

CDR3: CASRGERDFGELFF. As DNA, the CDR3 is TGTGCCAGCAGGGGCGAGAGGGATTTCGGGGAGCTGTTTTTT. The gene calls are TRBV2 and TRBJ2-2; possible D gene TRBD2, 5 bases. Trimming left V 6 bases short and J 7 bases short, with 15 bases between. The CDR3 is 14 residues long. The germline gives CDR1 SNHLY, CDR2 FYNNEI.

CDR3 sequence reads: CAWIGQGVGVTNEKLFF. The DNA for the CDR3 is TGTGCCTGGATTGGTCAGGGGGTGGGTGTCACTAATGAAAAACTGTTTTTT. V and J are TRBV30 and TRBJ1-4; the match to TRBD1 covers 7 bases. V dropped 4 bases and J dropped 2; count of bases not matched to a gene: 13. The germline V gene has CDR1 GTSNPN and CDR2 SVGIG (reference sequence). This CDR3 is 17 amino acids long.

J is TRBJ1-4 and V is TRBV7-2; D might be TRBD1 (5 bases). There are 14 residues in the CDR3. Germline assignment: CDR1 SGHTA and CDR2 FQGNSA. Trimming left V 6 bases short and J 3 bases short, with 11 bases between. CDR3: CASSSDSSNEKLFF. The DNA for the CDR3 is TGTGCCAGCAGTTCCGACAGTTCTAATGAAAAACTGTTTTTT.

This sequence joins TRBV7-6 and TRBJ1-4; tentatively, D is TRBD1 (5 bases). This CDR3 region has 16 residues. The germline gives CDR1 SGHVS, CDR2 FNYEAQ. Trimming pared 2 bases from V and 3 bases from J, leaving 13 bases between. The CDR3 region is CASSLSGGAANEKLFF. In DNA form, the CDR3 reads TGTGCCAGCAGCTTAAGTGGAGGGGCGGCTAATGAAAAACTGTTTTTT. The full variable domain, rest sourced from reference TRBV7-6 and TRBJ1-4, is GAGVSQSPRYKVTKRGQDVALRCDPISGHVSLYWYRQALGQGPEFLTYFNYEAQQDKSGLPNDRFSAERPEGSISTLTIQRTEQRDSAMYRCASSLSGGAANEKLFFGSGTQLSVL.

This chain joins TRBV5-8 and TRBJ2-1, with 8 bases lining up with TRBD2. V was pared by 0 bases and J by 7 bases, with 6 bases of the junction left unmatched. CDR1 and CDR2 from the germline V gene are SGHTS and YDEGEE. The CDR3 covers 15 residues. CDR3 coding DNA: TGTGCCAGCAGCTTGGACGGGGGGGCCGGAAATGAGCAGTTCTTC. The encoded protein is CASSLDGGAGNEQFF.

The rearrangement uses TRBV4-3 and TRBJ1-4; 9 bases map to TRBD1. J gave up 7 bases and V 3 bases, and 15 bases lay outside the gene matches. The germline CDR1 and CDR2 sequences are LGHNA and YSLEER. The CDR3 runs to 18 residues. CDR3 region: CASSQDRTQGALGEKLFF. The CDR3, as DNA: TGCGCCAGCAGCCAGGATCGCACACAGGGGGCGTTAGGTGAAAAACTGTTTTTT.

This clone was recorded only once. The chain recombines TRBV25-1 with TRBJ2-7; D possibly corresponds to TRBD1 (6 bases). Trimming took off 4 bases at V and 6 bases at J, with 13 bases between the two ends. The CDR3 runs 13 residues. CDR1 and CDR2 (germline): MGHDK, SYGVNS. Here the CDR3 DNA reads TGTGCCAGCAGTGGACAGGTAAGGGCCGAGCAGTACTTC. Translated, it gives CASSGQVRAEQYF.

The gene calls are TRBV7-2 and TRBJ2-7; 12 positions match TRBD2. Trimming cost V 5 bases and J 5 bases; bases outside gene matches: 7. Per the germline V gene, CDR1 is SGHTA and CDR2 is FQGNSA. This CDR3 is built from 15 residues. The CDR3 region has the DNA TGTGCCAGCAGCAAGACTAGCGGGGGTTCGAACGAGCAGTACTTC. It specifies CASSKTSGGSNEQYF.

This sequence joins TRBV7-9 and TRBJ1-1, with 10 nucleotides matching TRBD1. CDR3 length: 19 amino acids. Germline assignment: CDR1 SEHNR and CDR2 FQNEAQ (reference sequence). The junction had 11 bases not matched to a gene; V was cut back by 1 base and J by 0 bases. CDR3 sequence reads: CASSLVWGDRGRLNTEAFF. The CDR3 DNA reads TGTGCCAGCAGCTTAGTCTGGGGGGACAGGGGACGGCTGAACACTGAAGCTTTCTTT. Together with reference TRBV7-9 and TRBJ1-1, the CDR3 gives the full variable domain: DTGVSQNPRHKITKRGQNVTFRCDPISEHNRLYWYRQTLGQGPEFLTYFQNEAQLEKSRLLSDRFSAERPKGSFSTLEIQRTEQGDSAMYLCASSLVWGDRGRLNTEAFFGQGTRLTVV.

The chain employs TRBV19 and TRBJ1-5; D is possibly TRBD1 (6 bases). Germline-derived CDR1 and CDR2 are LNHDA and SQIVND (reference sequence). CDR3 length: 16 amino acids. Trimming took 8 bases from V and 0 from J, leaving 17 bases between them. The CDR3 nucleotides are TGTGCCAGTGGGGGCCCGAGGACGGATAGCAATCAGCCCCAGCATTTT. Amino acids: CASGGPRTDSNQPQHF.

The chain couples TRBV13 to TRBJ1-6, with a weak D call TRBD1 (6 bases). Trimming took off 5 bases at V and 11 bases at J, with 13 bases between the two ends. Germline values: CDR1 PRHDT, CDR2 FYEKMQ (reference sequence). The CDR3 has 13 amino acids. CDR3 sequence reads: CASSPHRVPPLHF. The CDR3, as DNA: TGTGCCAGCAGCCCTCACAGGGTCCCACCCCTCCACTTT.

The CDR3 DNA sequence: TGTGCCAGCAGTTTCGGACTAGCCGAGCAGTACTTC. Its protein product is CASSFGLAEQYF. The chain has TRBV6-2 or TRBV6-3 and TRBJ2-7, with 8 bases that match TRBD2. The CDR3 covers 12 residues. V lost 4 bases, J lost 6 bases, and 2 bases stayed unmatched. Germline CDR1 and CDR2: MNHEY and SVGEGT.

This chain links TRBV6-4 with TRBJ1-6; 8 bases line up with TRBD1. CDR1 is MRHNA, CDR2 SNTAGT, per germline. V lost 6 bases and J lost 7; bases outside the gene matches: 8. This CDR3 is built from 15 residues. This chain's CDR3 is CASRLLGTGNSPLHF. For the CDR3, the DNA is TGTGCCAGCAGACTCTTAGGGACAGGCAATTCACCCCTCCACTTT.

The rearrangement joins TRBV7-6 to TRBJ1-4; weak D call: TRBD1 (5 bases). Germline CDR1 is SGHVS and CDR2 is FNYEAQ. V was trimmed by 6 bases and J by 0 bases, leaving 14 bases between them. The CDR3 is made up of 16 amino acids. Written as DNA, the CDR3 is TGTGCCAGCAGTCCCTTTACGGGGGCAACTAATGAAAAACTGTTTTTT. Its protein is CASSPFTGATNEKLFF.

This clone was recorded once. The rearrangement uses TRBV18 and TRBJ2-5; maybe TRBD1 (6 bases). Between the trimmed V and J ends, which lost 3 bases and 2 bases, there was a span of 13 bases. The CDR3 contains 15 residues. Germline-derived CDR1 and CDR2 are KGHSH and LQKENI. CDR3 DNA: TGTGCCAGCTCACCTCAGGGGCATTCACAAGAGACCCAGTACTTC. It yields the protein CASSPQGHSQETQYF.

The gene calls are TRBV5-1 and TRBJ1-1; D uncertain. Germline V gene lookup returns CDR1 SGHRS and CDR2 YFSETQ. Trimming removed 4 bases from V and 1 base from J, with 11 bases in between. This CDR3 comprises 14 residues. The chain's CDR3 is CASSGGRGNTEAFF. DNA for the CDR3: TGCGCCAGCAGCGGTGGACGGGGGAACACTGAAGCTTTCTTT.

The V call is TRBV29-1, the J call TRBJ1-4; a possible D gene is TRBD1 (5 bases). The V gene lost 5 bases and the J gene lost 0 bases, with 19 bases spanning the gap. The CDR3 is made up of 17 amino acids. Germline values: CDR1 SQVTM, CDR2 ANQGSEA. This CDR3 is CSVSSRVIGTTNEKLFF. The CDR3 DNA is TGCAGCGTTTCCTCCAGGGTTATCGGCACAACTAATGAAAAACTGTTTTTT.

The chain is built from TRBV5-1 and TRBJ2-1, with D perhaps TRBD1 (6 bases). With 1 base removed from V and 8 bases from J, the gap between germline ends came to 13 bases. The germline CDR1 and CDR2 sequences are SGHRS and YFSETQ. The CDR3 runs 14 residues. The CDR3 is CASSLNAGEDEQFF. The DNA for the CDR3 is TGCGCCAGCAGCTTGAACGCAGGGGAAGATGAGCAGTTCTTC.

The gene calls are TRBV27 and TRBJ2-7, with D perhaps TRBD2 (6 bases). The V gene lost 0 bases and the J gene lost 4 bases, with 16 bases spanning the gap. Germline loops: CDR1 MNHEY, CDR2 SMNVEV (reference sequence). The CDR3 runs to 16 residues. The CDR3 DNA reads TGTGCCAGCAGTTTATCCCGTTCCGGGGGAATGTACGAGCAGTACTTC. As protein: CASSLSRSGGMYEQYF.